These 29 T cell receptor beta chains were sequenced from one sample in a study of shared T cell receptors in the human thymus. Here immunoSEQ multiplex PCR was the method, and the copy in TCRdb shows in-frame clones only, minus some. The table includes around 730,000 clones, approximately 83% detected once. These same data were also listed under a study on human thymus T cells.

Material for sequencing was thymocytes. The source of these receptors is a girl less than two years old with a congenital heart defect.

This rearrangement joins TRBV7-2 to TRBJ1-2; D perhaps matches TRBD1 (6 bases). The V end was cut by 8 bases, the J end by 7 bases, with 29 bases between. Looked up from germline, CDR1 is SGHTA and CDR2 is FQGNSA. This CDR3 has 17 residues. Here the CDR3 DNA reads TGTGCCAGCCCTAATCGGGACAAAGGAACCGAACCGGGTGGCTACACCTTC. Protein: CASPNRDKGTEPGGYTF. Supplemented by reference TRBV7-2 and TRBJ1-2, the full variable domain reads GAGVSQSPSNKVTEKGKDVELRCDPISGHTALYWYRQSLGQGLEFLIYFQGNSAPDKSGLPSDRFSAERTGGSVSTLTIQRTQQEDSAVYLCASPNRDKGTEPGGYTFGSGTRLTVV.

V and J are TRBV4-3 and TRBJ1-2, with no clear D. V lost 1 base and J 8 bases, leaving 17 bases between the germline ends. The germline gives CDR1 LGHNA, CDR2 YSLEER. CDR3 length: 15 residues. The DNA for the CDR3 is TGCGCCAGCAGCCAAGTTTCCTGGGCCAAGTTGGGCTACACCTTC. It is translated as CASSQVSWAKLGYTF.

The J gene is TRBJ1-3, the V gene TRBV19; D call uncertain. V dropped 3 bases and J dropped 2 bases, with 17 bases sitting between them. Germline CDR1 reads LNHDA; CDR2 reads SQIVND (reference sequence). The CDR3 extends over 17 amino acids. The DNA of the CDR3 is TGTGCCAGTAGTATTCCTGACGTCAGAGGGCCTGGAAACACCATATATTTT. Protein: CASSIPDVRGPGNTIYF.

This rearrangement joins TRBV27 to TRBJ1-6; perhaps TRBD1 as D (6 bases). Trimming pared 8 bases from V and 6 bases from J, leaving 14 bases between. Germline V lookup: CDR1 MNHEY, CDR2 SMNVEV (reference sequence). CDR3 length: 14 amino acids. The CDR3: CASPRTEFNSPLHF. Written as DNA, the CDR3 is TGTGCCAGCCCTAGGACAGAGTTTAATTCACCCCTCCACTTT.

With regard to this clone: One end of the junction does not line up with germline, which may come from a read error. This sequence joins TRBV27 and TRBJ2-3; D is unresolved. Per germline, CDR1 MNHEY and CDR2 SMNVEV (reference sequence). The CDR3 totals 15 residues. The CDR3 sequence: CASSLMVGPTDTQYF. For the CDR3, the DNA is TGTGCCAGCAGTTTAATGGTGGGCCCCACAGATACGCAATATTTT.

CDR3 DNA sequence: TGTGCCAGCAAGAAAAACCGTGGGAGTGGCTATGGCTACACCTTC. It translates to CASKKNRGSGYGYTF. The chain carries TRBV6-6 and TRBJ1-2; D gene uncertain. The V gene's germline CDR1 is MNHNY and CDR2 SVGAGI (reference sequence). CDR3 length: 15 amino acids. Trimming pared 7 bases from V and 4 bases from J, leaving 19 bases between.

The V gene is TRBV18, the J gene TRBJ1-1; tentatively, D is TRBD1 (6 bases). In germline, CDR1 is KGHSH, CDR2 LQKENI. CDR3 length: 13 amino acids. Trimming took off 1 base at V and 6 bases at J, with 9 bases between the two ends. The CDR3 region is CASSPRGPAEAFF. The CDR3 DNA reads TGTGCCAGCTCACCACGGGGGCCCGCTGAAGCTTTCTTT.

V is TRBV30 and J is TRBJ2-1; 8 bases are a match to TRBD2. The CDR3 has 15 residues. In germline, CDR1 is GTSNPN, CDR2 SVGIG (reference sequence). V lost 0 bases, J lost 5 bases, and 6 bases stayed unmatched. The CDR3 is CAWSVLTGGDNEQFF. CDR3 coding DNA: TGTGCCTGGAGTGTACTAACGGGGGGGGACAATGAGCAGTTCTTC.

J is TRBJ1-1 and V is TRBV5-5; no clear D. V shed 2 bases and J shed 3 bases, with 8 bases lying between them. Germline CDR1 SGHKS, CDR2 YYEKEE (reference sequence). The CDR3 extends over 13 amino acids. The CDR3 DNA sequence: TGTGCCAGCAGCTTTTTCCGGTACACTGAAGCTTTCTTT. This translates into CASSFFRYTEAFF.

This chain links TRBV27 with TRBJ1-1; 7 bases align to TRBD1. Germline trimming cut 3 bases from V and 0 bases from J; bases unmatched to any gene: 10. The length of the CDR3 is 17 residues. Looked up from germline, CDR1 is MNHEY and CDR2 is SMNVEV (reference sequence). The CDR3 here is CASSFGQGESMNTEAFF. Here the CDR3 DNA reads TGTGCCAGCAGTTTCGGGCAGGGGGAGTCCATGAACACTGAAGCTTTCTTT.

The CDR3 DNA reads as TGTGCCAGCAGTGAAGATTCAGGGGTATTGACTGAAGCTTTCTTT. Translation gives CASSEDSGVLTEAFF. The chain uses TRBV6-1 and TRBJ1-1; possibly TRBD1 for D (6 bases). The V gene's germline CDR1 is MNHNS and CDR2 SASEGT. There are 15 residues in the CDR3. Trimming removed 1 base from V and 5 bases from J, with 14 bases in between.

The V gene is TRBV7-2, the J gene TRBJ2-7, with 8 nucleotides matching TRBD2. The V gene's germline CDR1 is SGHTA and CDR2 FQGNSA. The trim removed 1 base at V and 5 bases at J, leaving 10 bases unmatched. The CDR3 is 16 residues long. Here the CDR3 reads CASSLGVAGKVDEQYF. The CDR3 DNA sequence: TGTGCCAGCAGCTTAGGGGTAGCGGGGAAAGTTGACGAGCAGTACTTC.

The chain couples TRBV15 to TRBJ1-1, with 7 positions matching TRBD1. CDR1 LNHNV and CDR2 YYDKDF come from the germline V gene (reference sequence). The CDR3 covers 17 residues. The V gene end was trimmed by 1 base and the J gene end by 8 bases; junction bases not matched to a gene: 16. CDR3 bases: TGTGCCACCAGCAGAGCTCTAAGTTGGGACAGCGAACTAGAAGCTTTCTTT. Translated, it gives CATSRALSWDSELEAFF. Full variable domain (outside the CDR3, taken from reference TRBV15 and TRBJ1-1): DAMVIQNPRYQVTQFGKPVTLSCSQTLNHNVMYWYQQKSSQAPKLLFHYYDKDFNNEADTPDNFQSRRPNTSFCFLDIRSPGLGDTAMYLCATSRALSWDSELEAFFGQGTRLTVV.

V is TRBV18 and J is TRBJ2-7; D perhaps matches TRBD2 (5 bases). The CDR3 extends over 17 amino acids. CDR1 is KGHSH, CDR2 LQKENI, per germline. V dropped 9 bases and J dropped 3 bases, with 27 bases sitting between them. CDR3 bases: TGTGCCAGAGGTTTGCGCCCGGACTGGTGGGGATTCTACGAGCAGTACTTC. Protein sequence: CARGLRPDWWGFYEQYF.

V is TRBV7-2 and J is TRBJ2-7; 8 bases agree with TRBD1. This CDR3 comprises 16 residues. Germline values: CDR1 SGHTA, CDR2 FQGNSA. With V trimmed by 3 bases and J by 6 bases, 13 bases remained unmatched. The CDR3 sequence is CASSFPSGSGGCEQYF. For the CDR3, the DNA is TGTGCCAGCAGCTTCCCATCCGGCTCAGGGGGCTGCGAGCAGTACTTC.

The chain couples TRBV28 to TRBJ1-5; D remains unclear. The CDR3 sequence is 14 residues long. Germline-derived CDR1 and CDR2 are MDHEN and SYDVKM. Deletions cut 5 bases from V and 5 bases from J, with 13 bases between. CDR3 sequence: CASSKGRGDQPQHF. The CDR3 DNA follows: TGTGCCAGCAGTAAAGGCCGGGGTGATCAGCCCCAGCATTTT.

The V and J genes are TRBV29-1 and TRBJ1-2, with D unclear. Germline CDR1 is SQVTM and CDR2 is ANQGSEA. The V end lost 6 bases, the J end lost 2 bases, and 19 bases lay between the germline ends. The CDR3 sequence is 15 residues long. CDR3 residues: CSVRSGVIGNYGYTF. CDR3 bases: TGCAGCGTACGATCCGGGGTTATAGGGAACTATGGCTACACCTTC.

The gene calls are TRBV28 and TRBJ2-7; 8 nucleotides align to TRBD1. Germline CDR1 MDHEN, CDR2 SYDVKM. The CDR3 loop spans 17 amino acids. Trimming at V came to 7 bases and at J to 3 bases, leaving 17 bases not matched to a gene. CDR3 bases: TGTGCCAGCAAGGAGGGACAGGCTGTATTCTGGGGCTACGAGCAGTACTTC. Translation gives CASKEGQAVFWGYEQYF.

This clone has just one count. The chain couples TRBV6-5 to TRBJ2-1; 10 nucleotides agree with TRBD1. This CDR3 contains 16 residues. Germline V gene sequence: CDR1 MNHEY, CDR2 SVGAGI. V lost 2 bases to trimming and J lost 2 bases; unmatched junction nucleotides: 3. CDR3 nucleotides: TGTGCCAGCAGTTACAGGGACAGGGGCACCTACAATGAGCAGTTCTTC. Translated: CASSYRDRGTYNEQFF.

The rearrangement uses TRBV6-1 and TRBJ1-1, with 8 nucleotides matching TRBD1. The germline gives CDR1 MNHNS, CDR2 SASEGT. This CDR3 is 15 amino acids long. J was trimmed by 1 base and V by 6 bases; bases with no gene match: 7. The CDR3 reads CASRRQGMGNTEAFF. The DNA for the CDR3 is TGTGCCAGCAGAAGACAGGGGATGGGGAACACTGAAGCTTTCTTT.

The rearrangement links TRBV4-1 to TRBJ2-7; the D gene is possibly TRBD1 (6 bases). Trimming removed 1 base at V and 5 bases at J, with 15 bases between. The germline V gene encodes CDR1 MGHRA and CDR2 YSYEKL. CDR3 length: 15 amino acids. The CDR3 loop reads CASSQVRGRDNEQYF. In DNA, the CDR3 is TGCGCCAGCAGCCAAGTAAGGGGCAGGGACAACGAGCAGTACTTC.

CDR3 protein: CASSPLQGTGTESEKLFF. CDR3 in DNA: TGCGCCAGCAGCCCGTTGCAAGGGACGGGGACAGAATCTGAAAAACTGTTTTTT. J is TRBJ1-4 and V is TRBV5-1; TRBD1 agrees at 7 bases. The J segment lost 7 bases and the V segment lost 4 bases, leaving 19 bases of the junction unmatched. The CDR3 runs to 18 residues. Germline V gene lookup returns CDR1 SGHRS and CDR2 YFSETQ.

J is TRBJ2-1 and V is TRBV13; TRBD1 matches 7 bases. The germline V gene has CDR1 PRHDT and CDR2 FYEKMQ (reference sequence). V shed 5 bases and J 12 bases; nucleotides not matched to a gene: 13. The CDR3 is 14 amino acids. This CDR3 reads CASSLPKYHRGQFF. In DNA, the CDR3 is TGTGCCAGCAGCCTACCAAAATACCACAGGGGGCAGTTCTTC.

The rearrangement uses TRBV30 and TRBJ1-2, with 10 bases fitting TRBD1. The CDR3 has 20 amino acids. V was pared by 5 bases and J by 1 base, with 22 bases of the junction left unmatched. Germline values: CDR1 GTSNPN, CDR2 SVGIG (reference sequence). For the CDR3, the DNA is TGTGCCTGGGTCAAATTCCCACCGGGACAGGGGATTCCAAATAACTATGGCTACACCTTC. This translates into CAWVKFPPGQGIPNNYGYTF.

V is TRBV7-9 and J is TRBJ2-3, with 8 bases aligning to TRBD2. CDR3 length: 14 amino acids. The V gene's germline CDR1 is SEHNR and CDR2 FQNEAQ (reference sequence). V was clipped by 4 bases and J by 1 base; unmatched bases: 1. Here the CDR3 DNA reads TGTGCCAGCAGCTCGGGACTAGGCACAGATACGCAGTATTTT. This codes for CASSSGLGTDTQYF. The variable domain in full, with the rest retrieved from reference TRBV7-9 and TRBJ2-3, is DTGVSQNPRHKITKRGQNVTFRCDPISEHNRLYWYRQTLGQGPEFLTYFQNEAQLEKSRLLSDRFSAERPKGSFSTLEIQRTEQGDSAMYLCASSSGLGTDTQYFGPGTRLTVL.

The genes are TRBV5-4 and TRBJ2-3; TRBD1 might be the D (6 bases). Germline V gives CDR1 SGHNT, CDR2 YYREEE (reference sequence). The ends were cut back, 4 bases at V and 2 bases at J, with 29 bases in the middle. The CDR3 runs 20 residues. Here the CDR3 reads CASSRSNRERAGKTTDTQYF. CDR3 coding DNA: TGTGCCAGCAGCCGTTCGAACAGGGAAAGGGCCGGGAAGACCACAGATACGCAGTATTTT.

The rearrangement links TRBV10-3 to TRBJ2-1, with TRBD2 matching 11 bases. V was clipped by 8 bases and J by 6 bases; unmatched bases: 6. CDR3 length equals 14 residues. Germline values: CDR1 ENHRY, CDR2 SYGVKD. The CDR3 protein is CAIHSGGAPNEQFF. The DNA of the CDR3 is TGTGCCATCCATAGCGGGGGGGCTCCCAATGAGCAGTTCTTC.

This clone appeared a few times. The rearrangement uses TRBV5-1 and TRBJ2-1, with 10 bases fitting TRBD2. Per the germline V gene, CDR1 is SGHRS and CDR2 is YFSETQ. V was clipped by 3 bases and J by 2 bases; unmatched bases: 8. The CDR3 is 17 amino acids. The CDR3 DNA reads as TGCGCCAGCAGCTATCGGTTAGCGGGGGGTGCCTACAATGAGCAGTTCTTC. Translation: CASSYRLAGGAYNEQFF.

This clone was detected once. CDR3 sequence: CASSQGCRNTEAFF. The DNA for the CDR3 is TGCGCCAGCAGCCAAGGTTGTCGGAACACTGAAGCTTTCTTT. The rearrangement uses TRBV4-3 and TRBJ1-1; no firm D call. V was shortened by 1 base and J by 1 base, with 7 bases between the two germline ends. The CDR3 extends over 14 amino acids. CDR1 and CDR2 (germline): LGHNA, YSLEER.